A selection of T cell receptor beta chains follows, all from one sample in a study of blood T cell repertoires in COVID-19. Measured with immunoSEQ multiplex PCR; TCRdb has only the in-frame clones, and not every one. The table includes 250,000 to 350,000 clones, around 87% detected once. Source material: peripheral blood. These receptors were collected from a woman in her 50s who had recovered from COVID-19. The CDR3 runs from the conserved cysteine through the conserved F or W. A D gene is named only where the DNA matches it firmly. Size tells how often a clone was seen (once, few, many) or the class of an expanded clone, and some rows leave it out.

clone size	V gene	D gene	J gene	CDR3 DNA	CDR3 protein
-	TRBV5-1	TRBD2	TRBJ2-2	TGCGCCAGCAGCTTGCTCTTAACTAGCGACACCGGGGAGCTGTTTTTT	CASSLLLTSDTGELFF
-	TRBV30	-	TRBJ1-5	TGTGCCTGGAGCCTTTCGGGGTCTAATCAGCCCCAGCATTTT	CAWSLSGSNQPQHF
few	TRBV9	-	TRBJ1-2	TGTGCCAGCAGCGCTGAGGAATATGGCTACACCTTC	CASSAEEYGYTF
-	TRBV6-5	-	TRBJ2-7	TGTGCCAGTGGACAGTTTGACGAGCAGTACTTC	CASGQFDEQYF
-	TRBV6-5	-	TRBJ1-2	TGTGCCAGCGTAAGGGGTGAAAGGGAGGGCGGCTACACCTTC	CASVRGEREGGYTF
-	TRBV11-1	-	TRBJ1-5	TGTGCCAGCAGCTTGGGCGAGGGCCCCGCCGGGAGAGCCCAGCATTTT	CASSLGEGPAGRAQHF
-	TRBV12-3/TRBV12-4	-	TRBJ2-5	TGTGCCAGCAGTTTATACAGGGAAGAGACCCAGTACTTC	CASSLYREETQYF
-	TRBV7-8	TRBD1	TRBJ1-5	TGTGCCAGCAGCTTAGGGACAGGGGCCTACAATCAGCCCCAGCATTTT	CASSLGTGAYNQPQHF
-	TRBV7-9	TRBD2	TRBJ2-3	TGTGCCAGCAGCATTTCCCCGGGGGGGGGACCCCCTGGGGCAGATACGCAGTATTTT	CASSISPGGGPPGADTQYF
-	TRBV28	-	TRBJ2-1	TGTGCCAGCGTTAGACAGCAGAGCTCCTACAATGAGCAGTTCTTC	CASVRQQSSYNEQFF
-	TRBV19	TRBD1	TRBJ2-6	TGTGCCAGTAGTAAGACAGGGACTGGGGCCAACGTCCTGACTTTC	CASSKTGTGANVLTF
-	TRBV4-3	TRBD1	TRBJ2-7	TGCGCCAGCAGCCAAGACAAAAACAGGGGAAAGCAGTACTTC	CASSQDKNRGKQYF
-	TRBV19	TRBD2	TRBJ2-2	TGTGCCAGTACCACATCGGGGGGGGCCTACACCGGGGAGCTGTTTTTT	CASTTSGGAYTGELFF
-	TRBV28	-	TRBJ1-5	TGTGCCAGCTCAGGGGTTAGCAATCAGCCCCAGCATTTT	CASSGVSNQPQHF
-	TRBV3-1/TRBV3-2	-	TRBJ1-1	TGTGCCAGCAGCTCGGGGGTCACTGAAGCTTTCTTT	CASSSGVTEAFF
-	TRBV5-1	-	TRBJ2-3	TGCGCCAGCAGCTCGGGGACTGTTGGGGATACGCAGTATTTT	CASSSGTVGDTQYF
once	TRBV28	TRBD1	TRBJ1-5	TGTGCCAGCAGACGAACAGGGGGCTCCAATCAGCCCCAGCATTTT	CASRRTGGSNQPQHF
-	TRBV20-1	TRBD1	TRBJ1-5	TGCAGTGCTAGTAAGGGGGCTATCAATCAGCCCCAGCATTTT	CSASKGAINQPQHF
-	TRBV5-1	TRBD2	TRBJ2-2	TGCGCCAGCAGCTTACTAGCGGGAGCGAACACCGGGGAGCTGTTTTTT	CASSLLAGANTGELFF
once	TRBV28	-	TRBJ1-1	TGTGCCAGCAGTTTATCCCGTGGAGGGGTTAACACTGAAGCTTTCTTT	CASSLSRGGVNTEAFF
few	TRBV28	TRBD1	TRBJ1-6	TGTGCCAGCATAGACAGGGGAAATTCACCCCTCCACTTT	CASIDRGNSPLHF
-	TRBV4-3	TRBD1	TRBJ2-1	TGCGCCAGCAGGCGGGCTCGACAGGGGTGGAACGAGCAGTTCTTC	CASRRARQGWNEQFF
-	TRBV14	-	TRBJ2-7	TGTGCCAGCAGCCCGCAGGGTTACGAGCAGTACTTC	CASSPQGYEQYF
-	TRBV27	TRBD2	TRBJ2-1	TGTGCCAGCAGTTTTCGTCCGGGACTAGCCTACAATGAGCAGTTCTTC	CASSFRPGLAYNEQFF
-	TRBV7-9	-	TRBJ2-5	TGTGCCAGCAGCTTAGGGGCGACAGCTCAAGAGACCCAGTACTTC	CASSLGATAQETQYF
-	TRBV6-4	-	TRBJ1-5	TGTGCCAGCAGTGACAGCGGTGGCAGAGGGCCCCAGCATTTT	CASSDSGGRGPQHF
once	TRBV18	TRBD1	TRBJ1-5	TGTGCCAGCTCACCACCGGGACAGAATAGCAATCAGCCCCAGCATTTT	CASSPPGQNSNQPQHF
-	TRBV28	TRBD1	TRBJ1-5	TGTGCCAGCAGTTTAGGGGACAGGGGCGGTCAGCCCCAGCATTTT	CASSLGDRGGQPQHF
-	TRBV5-1	-	TRBJ1-4	TGCGCCAGCAGCTCTAATCAGGGACAAGGTGAAAAACTGTTTTTT	CASSSNQGQGEKLFF
-	TRBV14	-	TRBJ1-1	TGTGCCAGCAGCCAAGCTAGGGGCACTGAAGCTTTCTTT	CASSQARGTEAFF
-	TRBV4-3	TRBD2	TRBJ2-4	TGCGCCAGCAGCCAAGATATTGGTCTAGCGGGTATAGCCAAAAACATTCAGTACTTC	CASSQDIGLAGIAKNIQYF
few	TRBV7-8	TRBD2	TRBJ2-7	TGTGCCAGCAGCCCACTAGCGGGAGTATACGAGCAGTACTTC	CASSPLAGVYEQYF
-	TRBV6-2/TRBV6-3	-	TRBJ2-7	TGTGCCAGCAGTCTCGCCGGTACTTACGAGCAGTACTTC	CASSLAGTYEQYF
-	TRBV9	TRBD1	TRBJ2-3	TGTGCCAGCAGCGTAGGGACAGGGCCCACAGATACGCAGTATTTT	CASSVGTGPTDTQYF
-	TRBV30	-	TRBJ2-5	TGTGCCTGGAGTGTGCAGGGGGAGACCCAGTACTTC	CAWSVQGETQYF
-	TRBV6-6	-	TRBJ1-5	TGTGCCAGCAGTTACACAAATCAGCCCCAGCATTTT	CASSYTNQPQHF
-	TRBV27	-	TRBJ1-2	TGTGCCAGCAGTTCGTCGACAAGTTCTTATGGCTACACCTTC	CASSSSTSSYGYTF
-	TRBV6-2/TRBV6-3	-	TRBJ2-7	TGTGCCAGCAGTTACGCGGCAGGGGGGCAGGGGGAGCAGTACTTC	CASSYAAGGQGEQYF
-	TRBV30	TRBD2	TRBJ2-5	TGTGCCAGAGCGGGGGGGAATAAAGAGACCCAGTACTTC	CARAGGNKETQYF
once	TRBV7-9	-	TRBJ2-7	TGTGCCAGCAGCTTAGGGGCAGGAAAGCAGTACTTC	CASSLGAGKQYF
-	TRBV11-2	TRBD1	TRBJ1-4	TGTGCCAGCAGCTTAGGGTCAGGGGGTGAAAAACTGTTTTTT	CASSLGSGGEKLFF
once	TRBV28	-	TRBJ1-2	TGTGCCAGCAGTTTACAGGCTGGCTACACCTTC	CASSLQAGYTF
-	TRBV19	-	TRBJ1-5	TGTGCCAGTAGTATCTCAGGTCCTCAGCCCCAGCATTTT	CASSISGPQPQHF
-	TRBV10-1	-	TRBJ1-2	TGCGCCAGCAGTGAGACCAGAGGAGAGGGCTACACCTTC	CASSETRGEGYTF
once	TRBV27	TRBD1	TRBJ1-1	TGTGCCAGCAGTAAGATTCCAGGGGGCTACACTGAAGCTTTCTTT	CASSKIPGGYTEAFF
-	TRBV7-2	TRBD2	TRBJ2-3	TGTGCCAGCAGCTGGGGCGGGGGGGAGTTAGATACGCAGTATTTT	CASSWGGGELDTQYF
-	TRBV30	-	TRBJ1-2	TGTGCCTGGAGTCCCGGGACTGACTTCTATGGCTACACCTTC	CAWSPGTDFYGYTF
-	TRBV7-3	-	TRBJ1-6	TGTGCCAGCAGCTTAACGGGTCAGGGTTATTCACCCCTCCACTTT	CASSLTGQGYSPLHF
-	TRBV28	-	TRBJ1-2	TGTGCCAGCACAGGGACTAACTATGGCTACACCTTC	CASTGTNYGYTF
-	TRBV28	-	TRBJ1-2	TGTGCCAGCAGTTTTCCGGGGGGCTACACCTTC	CASSFPGGYTF